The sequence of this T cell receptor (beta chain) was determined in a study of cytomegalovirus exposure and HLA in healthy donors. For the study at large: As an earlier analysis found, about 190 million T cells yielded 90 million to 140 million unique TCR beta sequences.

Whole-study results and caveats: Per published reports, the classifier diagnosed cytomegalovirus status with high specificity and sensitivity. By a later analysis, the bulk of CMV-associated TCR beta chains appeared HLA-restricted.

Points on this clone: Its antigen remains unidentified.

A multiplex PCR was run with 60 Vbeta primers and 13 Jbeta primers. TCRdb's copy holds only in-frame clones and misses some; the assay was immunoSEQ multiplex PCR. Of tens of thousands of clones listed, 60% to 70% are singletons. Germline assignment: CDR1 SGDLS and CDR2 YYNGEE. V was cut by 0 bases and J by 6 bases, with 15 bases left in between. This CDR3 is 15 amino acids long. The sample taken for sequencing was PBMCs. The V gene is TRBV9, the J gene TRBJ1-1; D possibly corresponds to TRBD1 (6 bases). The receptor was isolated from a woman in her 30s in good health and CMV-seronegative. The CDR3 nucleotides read TGTGCCAGCAGCGTAGGGACAGCCACTATATCTGAAGCTTTCTTT. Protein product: CASSVGTATISEAFF.